A selection of T cell receptor beta chains follows, all from one sample in a study of shared clonotypes between healthy human individuals. The table came from immunoSEQ multiplex PCR; TCRdb's copy has only in-frame clones and leaves some out. The repertoire includes roughly 1,800,000 clones, about 95% of them detected once, and under 1.5% sits in the top ten. Source material: naive CD8+ T cells sorted from blood. The origin of the receptors is a man younger than 35 in good health. The CDR3 runs from the conserved cysteine through the conserved F or W.

15 TRBJ1-2 TRBV2 CASKGAGEGPYGYTF
14 TRBJ2-7 TRBV4-1 CASSQVSGAYEQYF
16 TRBJ1-5 TRBV6-1 CASSELVSGQGQPQHF
16 TRBJ1-2 TRBV9 CASSPGTGVSNYGYTF
15 TRBJ1-1 TRBV19 CASSFSTGGPTEAFF
16 TRBJ2-5 TRBV9 CASSVGPLGGEETQYF
15 TRBJ1-1 TRBV7-9 CASSLIGQGYSEAFF
14 TRBJ2-1 TRBV14 CASSQVMTNNEQFF
14 TRBJ2-7 TRBV5-1 CASSPGTGTYEQYF
18 TRBJ2-2 TRBV4-1 CASSQDSSSGGVTGELFF
14 TRBJ1-2 TRBV13 CASSSLTGNYGYTF
11 TRBJ1-2 TRBV6-5 CASHSTYGYTF
14 TRBJ2-7 TRBV9 CASSVQGGEYEQYF
15 TRBJ1-5 TRBV5-4 CASSLPRDSNQPQHF
12 TRBJ2-1 TRBV27 CATSDRNNEQFF
14 TRBJ2-3 TRBV28 CASSPSPLGDAQYF
8 TRBJ2-7 TRBV20-1 CPGGEQYF
16 TRBJ2-3 TRBV30 CAWSGPSGMGTDTQYF
14 TRBJ2-5 TRBV9 CASSVEGSEETQYF
15 TRBJ2-1 TRBV7-9 CASSQESGLADEQFF
14 TRBJ2-1 TRBV7-9 CASSTQTSGGEQFF